This T cell receptor (beta chain) was sequenced in a study of cytomegalovirus exposure and HLA in healthy donors. This CDR3 region has 14 residues. In germline, CDR1 is SNHLY, CDR2 FYNNEI. Trimming stripped 6 bases from V and 4 bases from J, with 13 bases between. The PCR employed 60 Vbeta primers together with 13 Jbeta primers. The data were produced by immunoSEQ multiplex PCR, yet TCRdb's version contains in-frame clones alone and is incomplete. The sample has 120,000 to 150,000 clones; roughly 82% are singletons. Sequencing was performed on PBMCs. The V call is TRBV2, the J call TRBJ2-1; the D gene is possibly TRBD2 (5 bases). The origin of this receptor is a man younger than 40 in good health and CMV-seropositive. The CDR3 DNA follows: TGTGCCAGCAGGGGTCTAGCATTATACAATGAGCAGTTCTTC. Its protein product is CASRGLALYNEQFF.